This T cell receptor (beta chain) was retrieved from a study of blood T cell repertoires in COVID-19. The wider study: PBMCs, B-cell-depleted T cells, or T cells were the source of the cDNA or gDNA that made up the material.

The repertoire was sequenced with immunoSEQ multiplex PCR; TCRdb's copy has only in-frame clones and lacks some. The repertoire consists of about 100,000 clones, with about 82% occurring once and the leading ten covering approximately 12%. The CDR3 length is 14 residues. Germline CDR1 and CDR2: SGHDN and FVKESK. Trimming cost V 1 base and J 10 bases, with 14 bases left between them. The receptor comes from an older woman in a cohort sampled during active or convalescent COVID-19. This chain links TRBV14 with TRBJ2-1; a weak D match, TRBD2 (6 bases). Sequencing was done on a sample of peripheral blood. Written as DNA, the CDR3 is TGTGCCAGCAGCCAAGCTTCGGGAGAGGGGGAGCAGTTCTTC. Residues: CASSQASGEGEQFF.